This T cell receptor beta chain was sequenced in a study of blood T cell repertoires in COVID-19. Sequencing used immunoSEQ multiplex PCR; TCRdb keeps in-frame clones, though not all of them. The sample includes about 320,000 clones, roughly 90% of them seen just once. The length of the CDR3 is 12 residues. Germline lookup yields CDR1 SGDLS and CDR2 YYNGEE. Trimming took 3 bases from V and 11 from J, leaving 12 bases between them. This sequence was found in a woman aged 25-40 years who had been exposed to COVID-19. The sequencing input was PBMCs or T cells enriched from blood (not recorded which). J is TRBJ2-1 and V is TRBV9; unclear D gene. The CDR3 here is CASSGVGWKQFF. In DNA, the CDR3 is TGTGCCAGCAGCGGAGTCGGGTGGAAGCAGTTCTTC.